This record covers a single T cell receptor beta chain. This may stem from a read error, because a much larger clone lies one nucleotide away. The entry originates in a study of T cells in Graves' hyperthyroidism and ophthalmopathy. The CDR3 spans 14 residues. The source material, RNA transcripts, was used to amplify TCR beta CDR3 regions. The TCR CDR3 was amplified in a first-round RT-PCR using the HTBI primer set. TCRdb processed the multiplex PCR reads anew with MiXCR; each CDR3 protein has one entry. The table includes 410,000 or so distinct CDR3 sequences, roughly 14% detected once. Patients having uncontrolled infection, another autoimmune disease, pregnancy or lactation were not included.

The clonotype was recovered from a man in his late teens or twenties with Graves' ophthalmopathy. What was sequenced was blood. The V call is TRBV12-3 or TRBV12-4, the J call TRBJ2-1, with D hard to call. The CDR3 nucleotides read TGTGCCAGCAGTTTCGGTTCTCCCTACGATGAGCAGTTCTTC. Amino acids: CASSFGSPYDEQFF.